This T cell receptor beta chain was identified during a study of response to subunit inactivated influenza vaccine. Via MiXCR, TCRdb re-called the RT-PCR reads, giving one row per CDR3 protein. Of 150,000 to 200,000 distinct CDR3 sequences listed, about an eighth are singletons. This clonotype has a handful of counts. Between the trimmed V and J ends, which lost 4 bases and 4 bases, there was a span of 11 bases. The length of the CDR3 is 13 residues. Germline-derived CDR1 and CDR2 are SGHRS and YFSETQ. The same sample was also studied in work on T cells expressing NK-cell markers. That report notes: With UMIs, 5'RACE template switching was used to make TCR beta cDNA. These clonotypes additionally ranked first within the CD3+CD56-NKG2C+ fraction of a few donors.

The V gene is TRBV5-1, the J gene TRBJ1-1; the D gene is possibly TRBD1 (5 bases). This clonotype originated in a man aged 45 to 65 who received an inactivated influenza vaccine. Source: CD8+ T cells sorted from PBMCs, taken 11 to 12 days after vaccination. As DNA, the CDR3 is TGCGCCAGCAGCCCGGGGCCGGCCACTGAAGCTTTCTTT. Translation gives CASSPGPATEAFF.